The 18 T cell receptor beta chains in this list originate from one sample, sequenced in a study of human T cells and chemical hapten exposure. Time point noted: patch test 3, about 24 weeks after DPC sensitization. The sample's treatment: therapeutic diphenylcyclopropenone sensitization with weekly scalp DPC. Using its own MiXCR run on the RACE reads, TCRdb lists one record per CDR3 protein. The repertoire holds tens of thousands of distinct CDR3 sequences, with 10% to 13% as singletons. The material was whole blood, obtained in connection with sensitization to the hapten diphenylcyclopropenone (DPC). Receptors were obtained from a woman aged 45-65 years with alopecia areata. Some clones in this sample may be carry-over from other donors' samples.

This clonotype was observed many times. The rearrangement links TRBV7-9 to TRBJ2-2; the match to TRBD2 covers 9 bases. With 0 bases clipped from V and 4 bases from J, the junction kept 9 bases outside the gene matches. CDR1 is SEHNR, CDR2 FQNEAQ, per germline (reference sequence). The CDR3 runs to 18 residues. For the CDR3, the DNA is TGTGCCAGCAGCTTAGCGCTTAGCGGGAGTTTGAGCACCGGGGAGCTGTTTTTT. Translating gives CASSLALSGSLSTGELFF.

The CDR3 reads CASRLGSVGGAINEQFF. In DNA form, the CDR3 reads TGTGCCAGCAGACTGGGATCGGTGGGCGGGGCGATTAATGAGCAGTTCTTC. The V call is TRBV5-6, the J call TRBJ2-1; D possibly corresponds to TRBD2 (6 bases). Looked up from germline, CDR1 is SGHDT and CDR2 is YYEEEE. The CDR3 is made up of 17 amino acids. V lost 5 bases and J 7 bases, leaving 25 bases between the germline ends.

This clonotype appeared a few times. The chain carries TRBV9 and TRBJ2-7; TRBD1 agrees at 10 bases. Germline V gene data show CDR1 as SGDLS and CDR2 as YYNGEE. The CDR3 extends over 16 amino acids. After removal of 4 bases from V and 0 bases from J, the junction contained 7 bases not matched to a gene. The CDR3 here is CASSSAGTGVSYEQYF. The DNA for the CDR3 is TGTGCCAGCAGCTCAGCCGGGACAGGGGTCTCCTACGAGCAGTACTTC.

The table lists this clonotype with a few counts. The genes are TRBV7-6 and TRBJ2-7; TRBD1 is a possible D gene (5 bases). V lost 1 base and J 5 bases, leaving 12 bases between the germline ends. The CDR3 has 14 amino acids. Germline V CDR1 and CDR2: SGHVS, FNYEAQ. As DNA, the CDR3 is TGTGCCAGCAGCTTAGTCAGGGCTGGAGACGAGCAGTACTTC. This sequence encodes CASSLVRAGDEQYF.

There are many counts of this clonotype. V gene TRBV9 combines with J gene TRBJ1-5; possible D gene TRBD1, 5 bases. CDR3 length equals 15 residues. Trimming left V 3 bases short and J 4 bases short, with 14 bases between. Germline lookup yields CDR1 SGDLS and CDR2 YYNGEE. CDR3: CASSASGTNNQPQHF. The CDR3 DNA is TGTGCCAGCAGCGCATCCGGGACGAATAATCAGCCCCAGCATTTT.

This clonotype was counted ten times or more. This chain uses TRBV27 with TRBJ1-5; D is unclear. CDR3 size: 14 residues. Trimming took 6 bases from V and 3 from J, leaving 12 bases between them. The germline V gene encodes CDR1 MNHEY and CDR2 SMNVEV (reference sequence). The CDR3 region is CASSDGPINQPQHF. CDR3 DNA sequence: TGTGCCAGCAGCGATGGACCGATCAATCAGCCCCAGCATTTT.

This clonotype was detected a few times. This chain joins TRBV28 and TRBJ2-5; TRBD1 matches at 12 bases. With 5 bases clipped from V and 5 bases from J, the junction kept 9 bases outside the gene matches. The CDR3 has 16 residues. Germline V gene sequence: CDR1 MDHEN, CDR2 SYDVKM. The CDR3 bases are TGTGCCAGCAGTCCTACCGGGACAGGGGGCTCGGAGACCCAGTACTTC. Amino acid sequence: CASSPTGTGGSETQYF.

The chain uses TRBV30 and TRBJ2-1; D is tentatively TRBD1 or TRBD2 (5 bases each). The CDR3 totals 14 residues. Trimming removed 3 bases at V and 5 bases at J, with 14 bases between. Germline V gene data show CDR1 as GTSNPN and CDR2 as SVGIG (reference sequence). The CDR3 protein is CAWSPGRRNNEQFF. The CDR3 DNA follows: TGTGCCTGGAGCCCGGGACGTAGGAACAATGAGCAGTTCTTC.

V usage is TRBV18 and J usage is TRBJ2-4; 7 positions match TRBD1. The V gene's germline CDR1 is KGHSH and CDR2 LQKENI. The CDR3 contains 17 residues. V was clipped by 6 bases and J by 0 bases; unmatched bases: 11. The CDR3 nucleotides are TGTGCCAGCTCCGATAGACAGGGCCGGCTAGCCAAAAACATTCAGTACTTC. Translating it yields CASSDRQGRLAKNIQYF.

The sample holds many counts of this clonotype. J is TRBJ2-1 and V is TRBV3-1; D perhaps matches TRBD2 (5 bases). Germline V lookup: CDR1 LGHDT, CDR2 YNNKEL (reference sequence). CDR3 length: 16 amino acids. Trimming stripped 4 bases from V and 5 bases from J, with 18 bases between. DNA of the CDR3: TGTGCCAGCAGCCGCCAGTCGGCTAGCCGAAACAATGAGCAGTTCTTC. It yields the protein CASSRQSASRNNEQFF.

This clonotype has ten or more counts. The genes are TRBV20-1 and TRBJ2-3, with TRBD1 identical over 9 bases. The CDR3 sequence is 14 residues long. After removal of 2 bases from V and 5 bases from J, the junction contained 5 bases not matched to a gene. The germline gives CDR1 DFQATT, CDR2 SNEGSKA (reference sequence). CDR3 sequence: CSARLGQGKDTQYF. Written as DNA, the CDR3 is TGCAGTGCTAGACTTGGACAGGGGAAAGATACGCAGTATTTT.

This clonotype showed up many times. The J gene is TRBJ1-1, the V gene TRBV3-1; TRBD1 aligns across 7 bases. Germline V gives CDR1 LGHDT, CDR2 YNNKEL (reference sequence). V trimming: 4 bases; J trimming: 4 bases; junction bases outside the gene matches: 9. The CDR3 has 15 residues. CDR3 amino acids: CASSLGGRGGTEAFF. In DNA form, the CDR3 reads TGTGCCAGCAGCCTAGGGGGCAGGGGAGGCACTGAAGCTTTCTTT.

This rearrangement joins TRBV20-1 to TRBJ2-3, with a tentative D call TRBD2 (5 bases). Looked up from germline, CDR1 is DFQATT and CDR2 is SNEGSKA (reference sequence). CDR3 length equals 13 residues. The germline V and J ends were trimmed by 1 base and 4 bases, with 9 bases remaining between them. The CDR3 here is CSARGGLADTQYF. As DNA, the CDR3 is TGCAGTGCTAGAGGCGGGCTCGCAGATACGCAGTATTTT.

This clonotype was detected many times. Compared with germline, one end of the junction differs, possibly owing to a read error. The chain is built from TRBV5-5 and TRBJ1-1; TRBD1 is a possible D gene (6 bases). The CDR3 is made up of 14 amino acids. Germline loops: CDR1 SGHKS, CDR2 YYEKEE (reference sequence). The CDR3 DNA sequence: TGTGCCAGCAGCTTCGGACAGCAAAACACCGAAGCTTTCTTT. Its protein is CASSFGQQNTEAFF.

This clonotype was seen ten or more times. The chain combines TRBV3-1 with TRBJ1-1; 7 bases map to TRBD1. Germline CDR1 reads LGHDT; CDR2 reads YNNKEL (reference sequence). V shed 8 bases and J 7 bases; nucleotides not matched to a gene: 4. CDR3 length equals 11 residues. The CDR3: CASQGQREAFF. CDR3 in DNA: TGTGCCAGCCAGGGACAGCGTGAAGCTTTCTTT.

The table lists this clonotype with many counts. The chain is built from TRBV6-4 and TRBJ2-3; perhaps TRBD2 as D (6 bases). Germline loops: CDR1 MRHNA, CDR2 SNTAGT. This CDR3 region has 15 residues. The V end lost 0 bases, the J end lost 5 bases, and 12 bases lay between the germline ends. CDR3 DNA: TGTGCCAGCAGTGACTCGGCAGGGCGGGGAGATACGCAGTATTTT. This gives the protein CASSDSAGRGDTQYF.

V gene TRBV19 combines with J gene TRBJ2-2; 9 positions agree with TRBD2. After removal of 5 bases from V and 2 bases from J, the junction contained 6 bases not matched to a gene. CDR3 length equals 16 residues. Per germline, CDR1 LNHDA and CDR2 SQIVND (reference sequence). The CDR3 region is CASSVSSGANTGELFF. In DNA, the CDR3 is TGTGCCAGTAGTGTCTCTAGCGGGGCAAACACCGGGGAGCTGTTTTTT.

The chain couples TRBV3-1 to TRBJ1-1; D perhaps matches TRBD1 (5 bases). CDR3 size: 14 residues. Between the trimmed V and J ends, which lost 3 bases and 1 base, there was a span of 9 bases. Germline CDR1 LGHDT, CDR2 YNNKEL (reference sequence). This CDR3 is CASSQAGPNTEAFF. The CDR3 DNA follows: TGTGCCAGCAGCCAGGCAGGGCCGAACACTGAAGCTTTCTTT.